This entry lists 28 T cell receptor beta chains sequenced from one sample in a study of shared clonotypes between healthy human individuals. TCRdb's table, derived via immunoSEQ multiplex PCR, lists solely in-frame clones and lacks some. The repertoire includes approximately 1.4 million clones, approximately 98% of them detected once, and about 0.4% sits in the top ten. Sequenced material: naive CD4+ T cells sorted from blood. The subset was: CD45RA+ positively selected. Receptor source: a man aged 25 to 40 in good health.

This clone was recorded once. The J gene is TRBJ1-2, the V gene TRBV5-4; D is perhaps TRBD1 (5 bases). Germline V lookup: CDR1 SGHNT, CDR2 YYREEE (reference sequence). The CDR3 is 15 amino acids. The V gene lost 0 bases and the J gene lost 0 bases, with 9 bases spanning the gap. CDR3 protein: CASSLAGISNYGYTF. The DNA of the CDR3 is TGTGCCAGCAGCTTGGCAGGGATCTCTAACTATGGCTACACCTTC. Using reference TRBV5-4 and TRBJ1-2 for the parts outside the CDR3, the full variable domain is ETGVTQSPTHLIKTRGQQVTLRCSSQSGHNTVSWYQQALGQGPQFIFQYYREEENGRGNFPPRFSGLQFPNYSSELNVNALELDDSALYLCASSLAGISNYGYTFGSGTRLTVV.

The chain combines TRBV5-1 with TRBJ2-7; D remains ambiguous. The CDR3 sequence is 14 residues long. The V end lost 0 bases, the J end lost 7 bases, and 14 bases lay between the germline ends. CDR1 and CDR2 from the germline V gene are SGHRS and YFSETQ. The CDR3 coding sequence is TGCGCCAGCAGCTTGGCCGGGCAGCGAGGAGAGCAGTACTTC. Its protein product is CASSLAGQRGEQYF. The full variable domain, its missing parts supplied by reference TRBV5-1 and TRBJ2-7, is KAGVTQTPRYLIKTRGQQVTLSCSPISGHRSVSWYQQTPGQGLQFLFEYFSETQRNKGNFPGRFSGRQFSNSRSEMNVSTLELGDSALYLCASSLAGQRGEQYFGPGTRLTVT.

CDR3 sequence reads: CASSLAWLAGPSSEQFF. CDR3 DNA sequence: TGCGCCAGCAGCTTGGCCTGGCTAGCGGGCCCCTCCAGTGAGCAGTTCTTC. The genes are TRBV5-1 and TRBJ2-1; 8 nucleotides align to TRBD2. The CDR3 is 17 amino acids. V dropped 0 bases and J dropped 9; count of bases not matched to a gene: 14. CDR1 and CDR2 (germline): SGHRS, YFSETQ. Together with reference TRBV5-1 and TRBJ2-1, the CDR3 gives the full variable domain: KAGVTQTPRYLIKTRGQQVTLSCSPISGHRSVSWYQQTPGQGLQFLFEYFSETQRNKGNFPGRFSGRQFSNSRSEMNVSTLELGDSALYLCASSLAWLAGPSSEQFFGPGTRLTVL.

The chain combines TRBV5-1 with TRBJ1-4; D uncertain. The CDR3 is 14 amino acids. Per germline, CDR1 SGHRS and CDR2 YFSETQ. Trimming removed 5 bases from V and 1 base from J, with 9 bases in between. The CDR3 loop is CASSYEGTNEKLFF. The CDR3 nucleotides are TGCGCCAGCAGTTACGAGGGAACTAATGAAAAACTGTTTTTT.

V is TRBV2 and J is TRBJ2-2, with 7 bases fitting TRBD1. The V gene's germline CDR1 is SNHLY and CDR2 FYNNEI. The length of the CDR3 is 16 residues. V dropped 3 bases and J dropped 0; count of bases not matched to a gene: 4. The chain's CDR3 is CASSDLQGANTGELFF. In DNA, the CDR3 is TGTGCCAGCAGTGACTTGCAGGGGGCGAACACCGGGGAGCTGTTTTTT.

The rearrangement links TRBV7-9 to TRBJ2-2; D possibly corresponds to TRBD2 (6 bases). The germline gives CDR1 SEHNR, CDR2 FQNEAQ (reference sequence). V lost 2 bases, J lost 4 bases, and 8 bases lay in between. The CDR3 extends over 14 amino acids. CDR3 loop: CASSLIGGTGELFF. The CDR3 DNA reads as TGTGCCAGCAGCTTAATCGGGGGCACCGGGGAGCTGTTTTTT.

The chain carries TRBV18 and TRBJ2-3; a possible D gene is TRBD2 (5 bases). This CDR3 is built from 14 residues. V was clipped by 2 bases and J by 6 bases, with 12 bases between them. CDR1 and CDR2 (germline): KGHSH, LQKENI. This CDR3 is CASSPKLPGDTQYF. Here the CDR3 DNA reads TGTGCCAGCTCACCAAAACTACCGGGGGATACGCAGTATTTT.

The count of this clone is one. The chain has TRBV29-1 and TRBJ2-1; 7 nucleotides line up with TRBD2. Germline assignment: CDR1 SQVTM and CDR2 ANQGSEA. CDR3 size: 17 residues. V gave up 7 bases and J gave up 0 bases; unmatched junction bases: 15. DNA for the CDR3: TGCAGCGCTCGGACGGGCGGGAGCCCTCGCTCCTACAATGAGCAGTTCTTC. Protein product: CSARTGGSPRSYNEQFF.

The chain has TRBV19 and TRBJ1-4, with D possibly matching TRBD1 (5 bases). This CDR3 comprises 15 residues. Trimming took 5 bases from V and 3 from J, leaving 13 bases between them. The germline V gene has CDR1 LNHDA and CDR2 SQIVND (reference sequence). This chain's CDR3 is CASSAGTPPNEKLFF. The CDR3 DNA sequence: TGTGCCAGTAGTGCAGGGACGCCGCCTAATGAAAAACTGTTTTTT.

J is TRBJ1-3 and V is TRBV4-1; unclear D gene. The CDR3 runs 12 residues. Trimming removed 10 bases from V and 0 bases from J, with 7 bases in between. Looked up from germline, CDR1 is MGHRA and CDR2 is YSYEKL. This CDR3 reads CATSGSGNTIYF. The DNA for the CDR3 is TGCGCCACCTCAGGCTCTGGAAACACCATATATTTT.

The chain employs TRBV28 and TRBJ1-2; 7 bases are a match to TRBD1. The CDR3 runs to 14 residues. With V trimmed by 3 bases and J by 6 bases, 7 bases remained unmatched. Germline values: CDR1 MDHEN, CDR2 SYDVKM. The CDR3 bases are TGTGCCAGCAGTTTTCTTGACAGGGCGGATGGCTACACCTTC. This sequence encodes CASSFLDRADGYTF.

The rearrangement uses TRBV7-2 and TRBJ2-7, with D uncertain. Trimming removed 1 base from V and 0 bases from J, with 10 bases in between. This CDR3 is built from 15 residues. The V gene's germline CDR1 is SGHTA and CDR2 FQGNSA. Here the CDR3 reads CASSLGPLSSYEQYF. DNA of the CDR3: TGTGCCAGCAGCTTAGGCCCCCTGAGCTCCTACGAGCAGTACTTC.

This chain uses TRBV5-1 with TRBJ1-1; TRBD1 agrees at 7 bases. This CDR3 spans 17 amino acids. V lost 1 base to trimming and J lost 0 bases; unmatched junction nucleotides: 9. Germline V gene data show CDR1 as SGHRS and CDR2 as YFSETQ. The CDR3 is CASSLPPRQGLNTEAFF. The CDR3 DNA is TGCGCCAGCAGCTTGCCGCCCCGACAGGGACTGAACACTGAAGCTTTCTTT.

The V and J genes are TRBV2 and TRBJ2-3, with D unclear. The germline V and J ends were trimmed by 6 bases and 2 bases, with 9 bases remaining between them. Germline-derived CDR1 and CDR2 are SNHLY and FYNNEI. The CDR3 runs to 13 residues. CDR3 protein: CASSERYTDTQYF. The CDR3, as DNA: TGTGCCAGCAGCGAACGGTACACAGATACGCAGTATTTT. Full variable domain (rest looked up from reference TRBV2 and TRBJ2-3): EPEVTQTPSHQVTQMGQEVILRCVPISNHLYFYWYRQILGQKVEFLVSFYNNEISEKSEIFDDQFSVERPDGSNFTLKIRSTKLEDSAMYFCASSERYTDTQYFGPGTRLTVL.

The chain combines TRBV7-3 with TRBJ2-1; a possible D gene is TRBD1 (5 bases). The CDR3 contains 13 residues. With 1 base removed from V and 5 bases from J, the gap between germline ends came to 6 bases. Germline-derived CDR1 and CDR2 are SGHTA and FQGTGA. The CDR3 coding sequence is TGTGCCAGCAGCTTAAGACAGAACAATGAGCAGTTCTTC. Translating it yields CASSLRQNNEQFF.

The genes are TRBV5-1 and TRBJ2-5; 9 bases match TRBD2. The CDR3 covers 15 residues. V gave up 4 bases and J gave up 5 bases; unmatched junction bases: 9. Per germline, CDR1 SGHRS and CDR2 YFSETQ. The DNA of the CDR3 is TGCGCCAGCAGCCTGGCGGGAGGGGGCGAGGAGACCCAGTACTTC. Translation: CASSLAGGGEETQYF. Variable domain in full (rest from reference TRBV5-1 and TRBJ2-5): KAGVTQTPRYLIKTRGQQVTLSCSPISGHRSVSWYQQTPGQGLQFLFEYFSETQRNKGNFPGRFSGRQFSNSRSEMNVSTLELGDSALYLCASSLAGGGEETQYFGPGTRLLVL.

The chain uses TRBV2 and TRBJ2-1; TRBD2 matches at 9 bases. This CDR3 contains 15 residues. Germline values: CDR1 SNHLY, CDR2 FYNNEI. The J segment lost 6 bases and the V segment lost 7 bases, leaving 10 bases of the junction unmatched. The CDR3 sequence is CASTISGRRGNEQFF. CDR3 in DNA: TGTGCCAGCACTATAAGCGGGAGGAGAGGCAATGAGCAGTTCTTC. The variable domain in full, completed from reference TRBV2 and TRBJ2-1, reads EPEVTQTPSHQVTQMGQEVILRCVPISNHLYFYWYRQILGQKVEFLVSFYNNEISEKSEIFDDQFSVERPDGSNFTLKIRSTKLEDSAMYFCASTISGRRGNEQFFGPGTRLTVL.

J is TRBJ1-2 and V is TRBV5-1; tentative D call: TRBD1 (5 bases). The V end was cut by 0 bases, the J end by 3 bases, with 12 bases between. CDR1 and CDR2 (germline): SGHRS, YFSETQ. The CDR3 is 15 amino acids. The CDR3 bases are TGCGCCAGCAGCTTGGTCCAGGGAGGAGACTATGGCTACACCTTC. Residues: CASSLVQGGDYGYTF. Full variable domain (missing parts from reference TRBV5-1 and TRBJ1-2): KAGVTQTPRYLIKTRGQQVTLSCSPISGHRSVSWYQQTPGQGLQFLFEYFSETQRNKGNFPGRFSGRQFSNSRSEMNVSTLELGDSALYLCASSLVQGGDYGYTFGSGTRLTVV.

The rearrangement joins TRBV9 to TRBJ1-1; possible D gene TRBD1, 6 bases. V lost 0 bases to trimming and J lost 3 bases, with 12 bases between them. The CDR3 is 15 residues long. CDR1 and CDR2 from the germline V gene are SGDLS and YYNGEE. CDR3 sequence (DNA): TGTGCCAGCAGCGTAGCTCAGGGGCTGGACACTGAAGCTTTCTTT. Translating it yields CASSVAQGLDTEAFF.

The chain employs TRBV19 and TRBJ2-1, with TRBD1 matching over 7 bases. Looked up from germline, CDR1 is LNHDA and CDR2 is SQIVND (reference sequence). The trim removed 3 bases at V and 3 bases at J, leaving 5 bases unmatched. The CDR3 totals 15 residues. The CDR3 reads CASSIGAGGYNEQFF. The CDR3, as DNA: TGTGCCAGTAGTATTGGGGCAGGGGGCTACAATGAGCAGTTCTTC. The full variable domain, in which reference TRBV19 and TRBJ2-1 provide the parts outside the CDR3, is DGGITQSPKYLFRKEGQNVTLSCEQNLNHDAMYWYRQDPGQGLRLIYYSQIVNDFQKGDIAEGYSVSREKKESFPLTVTSAQKNPTAFYLCASSIGAGGYNEQFFGPGTRLTVL.

This chain links TRBV4-1 with TRBJ2-7, with 12 bases matching TRBD2. Germline V gives CDR1 MGHRA, CDR2 YSYEKL. V shed 5 bases and J 0 bases; nucleotides not matched to a gene: 8. The CDR3 is 17 residues long. The CDR3 DNA follows: TGCGCCAGCAGCTATTGGACTAGCGGGATAGCCTCCTACGAGCAGTACTTC. This codes for CASSYWTSGIASYEQYF.

The CDR3 region has the DNA TGTGCCAGCAGTGTGATCGGCTACAATGAGCAGTTCTTC. This codes for CASSVIGYNEQFF. This sequence joins TRBV6-1 and TRBJ2-1; D unresolved. The CDR3 consists of 13 residues. Trimming stripped 4 bases from V and 3 bases from J, with 7 bases between. Germline lookup yields CDR1 MNHNS and CDR2 SASEGT.

The chain couples TRBV6-4 to TRBJ2-1; a possible D gene is TRBD2 (7 bases). Germline CDR1 MRHNA, CDR2 SNTAGT. There are 15 residues in the CDR3. V was trimmed by 0 bases and J by 8 bases, leaving 14 bases between them. In nucleotides, the CDR3 is TGTGCCAGCAGTGACTCCCCTAGGGGGAGGGATGAGCAGTTCTTC. This encodes CASSDSPRGRDEQFF.

On this clone: The same CDR3 is also encoded by other DNA sequences in this sample. This chain links TRBV20-1 with TRBJ2-7, with D maybe TRBD1 (6 bases). The CDR3 sequence is 11 residues long. V lost 6 bases, J lost 6 bases, and 12 bases lay in between. In germline, CDR1 is DFQATT, CDR2 SNEGSKA (reference sequence). The CDR3 protein is CSAPRGGEQYF. The CDR3 nucleotides read TGCAGTGCGCCCAGGGGTGGCGAGCAGTACTTC.

The chain carries TRBV7-3 and TRBJ2-2; 13 bases fit TRBD2. This CDR3 is 19 amino acids long. Germline loops: CDR1 SGHTA, CDR2 FQGTGA. J gave up 6 bases and V 7 bases, and 17 bases lay outside the gene matches. CDR3 region: CASTPLKTSGRSRAGELFF. The CDR3 coding sequence is TGTGCCAGCACTCCACTAAAGACTAGCGGGAGGTCAAGGGCCGGGGAGCTGTTTTTT.

The J gene is TRBJ2-5, the V gene TRBV5-4; 12 nucleotides line up with TRBD2. From germline, CDR1 is SGHNT and CDR2 YYREEE (reference sequence). V was clipped by 4 bases and J by 2 bases; unmatched bases: 6. This CDR3 comprises 16 residues. This CDR3 is CASSPGLAGRQETQYF. The CDR3 DNA sequence: TGTGCCAGCAGCCCCGGACTAGCGGGACGTCAAGAGACCCAGTACTTC.

The chain employs TRBV11-3 and TRBJ2-1; TRBD2 matches 8 bases. J was trimmed by 5 bases and V by 2 bases; bases with no gene match: 11. From germline, CDR1 is SGHNT and CDR2 YENEEA. The CDR3 totals 17 residues. The CDR3: CASSLTRAGGGDNEQFF. The CDR3, as DNA: TGTGCCAGCAGCTTAACACGTGCGGGAGGAGGTGACAATGAGCAGTTCTTC.

The rearrangement uses TRBV5-4 and TRBJ2-5, with a tentative D call TRBD2 (6 bases). Germline V gene sequence: CDR1 SGHNT, CDR2 YYREEE (reference sequence). The V gene lost 5 bases and the J gene lost 0 bases, with 17 bases spanning the gap. The CDR3 runs 16 residues. Here the CDR3 DNA reads TGTGCCAGCAGTCCCGAGGGTAGCGGTCACCAAGAGACCCAGTACTTC. This translates into CASSPEGSGHQETQYF. The full variable domain, rest sourced from reference TRBV5-4 and TRBJ2-5, is ETGVTQSPTHLIKTRGQQVTLRCSSQSGHNTVSWYQQALGQGPQFIFQYYREEENGRGNFPPRFSGLQFPNYSSELNVNALELDDSALYLCASSPEGSGHQETQYFGPGTRLLVL.